The present entry profiles one T cell receptor (beta chain) with its context. The clone's antigen remains unknown. It has no much larger one-base neighbor in the sample; base qualities were not kept. From a lookup of the germline V gene, CDR1 and CDR2 are SGHTA and FQGNSA. Inclusive of the bounding cysteine and phenylalanine, the CDR3 is 16 residues long. Only CDR3 DNA is held: 48 bases, read in frame from base 1. Here V drops 5 bases and J drops 2 bases, and the junction holds 10 bases not matched to any gene. The cohort comprised some 680 healthy bone marrow donors. At the time of sampling, all cohort members were nominally healthy, though unrecorded immune exposures were likely present. The donor was CMV seronegative and belonged to the group of 350 to 400 seronegative cohort members. Every donor gave a peripheral blood sample, and the peripheral blood mononuclear cells from that sample were used for TCR beta sequencing. The Qiagen DNeasy Blood Extraction Kit was used to extract genomic DNA from the blood cell samples.

These data are taken from a study of cytomegalovirus exposure and HLA in healthy donors (dated 2017 in TCRdb). As for the study more broadly: An earlier analysis of around 600 of the donors reported more than 250 Gb of sequence data and some 120 million unique TCR beta sequences from approximately 180 million T cells. An early release that covered around 590 HLA-typed donors contained approximately 300 gigabases of sequencing data and roughly 84 million unique TCR sequences. Of the roughly 390 genotyped donors, less than 90% were placed in the genetic ancestry cluster associated with self-reported Caucasian donors. The study aimed to test whether signatures of past pathogen exposure could be identified by cataloging public T cell receptors. The T cell repertoires of several hundred subjects were profiled by immunosequencing and related to cytomegalovirus serostatus. A separate validation cohort of roughly 110 different subjects was used in addition to the roughly 670-subject first cohort. To predict cytomegalovirus infection status, the study combined high-throughput TCR immunosequencing, statistical association of individual TCRs with disease status, and machine learning. In a later analysis, previously published TCR beta repertoires from about 670 donors were re-analyzed and high-resolution HLA genotyping was added so that TCR occurrence patterns could be studied. The later analysis used no new phenotypic data to find candidate immune exposures, relying instead on TCR beta sequences and their occurrence across donors. An earlier analysis of approximately 630 of the donors applied high-throughput TCR beta sequencing to assess whether each TCR beta V gene segment acted as functional or pseudogenic. Donor age, sex, ethnicity and CMV serostatus were compiled together with the repertoire data. In a later genetic analysis, genome-wide SNP genotypes for about 65% of the roughly 670 donors were used, and that subset was treated as a discovery cohort. Every discovery cohort repertoire had been produced on one sequencing platform. Class I and class II HLA loci were covered by the typing at four-digit resolution. The number of donors typed differed by locus, with 629-630 for A, B, C, DRB1 and DQB1, over 500 for DQA1, 600 to 610 for DPA1, and roughly 450 for DPB1. Because of strong linkage in the cohort, a few DR-DQ haplotypes were treated as single units for association and clustering. Among about 400 genotyped donors of the cohort, an average of roughly 230,000 unique TCR beta nucleotide sequences was sequenced per donor, of which about 19% were non-productive. The investigation overall reported the following: According to the authors, the approach could potentially be generalized to other disease states and immunological phenotypes. Compared with the approximately 600-donor mean, donors in an Asian-associated ancestry cluster had fewer N-insertions in productive TCRs, according to a later genetic analysis. A cluster of highly shared sequence variants was judged likely to represent a technical artifact of the sequencing pipeline. The study listed 164 TCR beta chains as associated with cytomegalovirus. While some public TCRs were present in many individuals, most TCR sequences turned up only very rarely across donors. Some IMGT-functional V segments, including TRBV6-2 and TRBV6-3, could not be told apart with the 87-base-pair reads, so those segments were excluded. In a later genetic analysis, a missense DCLRE1C variant was associated with V-gene and J-gene trimming of TCR beta chains, and the association was replicated in an independent cohort. Because some donors lacked HLA typing at each locus, the association tests relied only on the typed subset. In a later analysis, HLA-associated TCR beta chains showed more clonal expansion and lower generation probabilities than non-associated chains that were equally common. According to a later analysis, most CMV-associated TCR beta chains appeared to be HLA-restricted, and the HLA associations seemed to be driven largely by CMV exposure. Approximately 16 rarely observed V segments, including chromosome 9 orphons, were excluded from the earlier analysis of several hundred of the donors because counts were too low. Specific HLA alleles were associated with about 17,000 TCR beta sequences at a false discovery rate of 0.05 in a later analysis. In this cohort, only TCR beta chains were sequenced, and detectable features were limited by the absence of alpha or paired-chain data. In vitro tests confirmed that a few of the cytomegalovirus-associated TCR beta chains recognize cytomegalovirus antigens. The classifier was reported to diagnose cytomegalovirus status with high specificity and sensitivity in both the original and validation cohorts. A further reported finding was that TCR beta sequences accurately predicted the HLA-A and HLA-B alleles for most subjects in the first cohort. The only immune exposure information available for the cohort was CMV serostatus. An earlier analysis of some 590 of the donors showed that most TCR beta V segments appeared in productive rearrangements either about 87% or about 30% of the time, which broadly matched IMGT annotations. In a later analysis, several top co-occurrence clusters were reported to appear linked to parvovirus B19, influenza, CMV and Epstein-Barr virus. The presence/absence analyses assumed that sequencing depth was roughly uniform across donors, and that assumption may not be true. A later analysis found that TCR association rates varied across HLA loci, with DRB1 alleles showing the most associated TCRs and HLA-C alleles the fewest. Assigning TCR associations to individual alleles was difficult when HLA alleles, especially DR and DQ, strongly co-occurred. Linkage disequilibrium might explain the correlated functional status among segregating V segments, but an unknown experimental factor could not be excluded.

Receptor amplification or capture employed the immunoSEQ multiplex PCR assay. For the multiplex PCR, a mixture combining 60 forward primers for TCR Vbeta segments and 13 reverse primers for TCR Jbeta segments was used. The CDR3 region of rearranged TCR beta genes was amplified from genomic DNA with a multiplex PCR assay. On the Illumina HiSeq System, the amplified TCR beta libraries were sequenced as 87-base-pair reads. The paper's processing steps were these. In a later analysis, some 80 million unique TCR beta chains were counted across the roughly 670 repertoires, and roughly 11 million of these chains were shared by at least two donors. Raw reads were error-corrected and collapsed into unique sequences with a nearest-neighbor algorithm that merged closely related sequences to remove PCR and sequencing errors. V, D and J gene segments were assigned by aligning CDR3 sequences to IMGT reference sequences. For a sequence to be retained, at least a six-nucleotide match to both a V gene segment and a J gene segment was required. Rearrangements were classified as productive when the CDR3 lacked stop codons and remained in frame with V and J, and all other rearrangements were classified as non-productive. Following IMGT convention, CDR3 was defined as the stretch from the second conserved V-encoded cysteine to the conserved J-encoded phenylalanine. The earlier analysis of a few hundred of the donors excluded any sequence lacking an unambiguous match to a single V gene segment. An earlier analysis of about 600 of the donors called V segments functional above 56.7% productive rearrangements and segregating when the between-donor standard deviation exceeded 5%. A statistical classification framework was built for diagnosing cytomegalovirus status from the catalog of TCR beta chain sequences. In a later analysis, TCR nucleotide sequences were compared against IMGT/GENE-DB human TR gene sequences so that V and J genes could be assigned. The TCRdist pipeline was used in a later analysis to assign CDR3 sequences and most-parsimonious VDJ recombination scenarios. In a later analysis, each TCR beta chain was defined by its CDR3 amino acid sequence together with its V-gene family, and reads lacking a unique V-gene family were excluded. To address suspected cross-contamination and a sequencing artifact, a later analysis removed roughly 640 highly shared, low-generation-probability nucleotide sequences. In a later analysis, a clonal expansion index for each public chain was calculated from normalized within-repertoire ranks of inferred template counts. In a later analysis, generation probabilities were computed using a VDJ recombination model fitted to out-of-frame rearrangements, and the results were checked against IGoR. In a later analysis, TCR-TCR, TCR-HLA and TCR-CMV co-occurrence was scored with hypergeometric tests, and a repertoire-size bias correction was applied to TCR pairs. A later analysis estimated false discovery rates by permuting HLA or CMV assignments 20 times. In a later analysis, co-occurring TCRs were grouped using DBSCAN, and TCRdist sequence similarity was added for clustering within HLA-allele-positive subsets. Repertoires with fewer than 30,000 or more than 120,000 public chains were left out of co-occurrence clustering, as were five repertoires with anomalous nucleotide sharing. TCRdb took this table from immuneACCESS and kept in-frame rearrangements with V and J called. Such tables lack part of the clones; where checked against another copy, unresolved V genes explain under half of the gap, and the rest is unexplained. That table supplies the V and J calls and clone size; D and trimming were determined from the DNA. Recorded for this sample are around 200,000 clones; 75% to 90% of them occurred a single time. The ten most abundant clones make up 1.6% of the sample.

The material sequenced was PBMCs. This chain joins TRBV7-2 to TRBJ2-3; TRBD1 matches 7 bases in the middle. This TCR came from a man aged 50 to 59 in good health and CMV-seronegative. The CDR3 reads as follows: CASSVRGTTATDTQYF. The nucleotides are TGTGCCAGCAGCGTCAGGGGGACGACCGCCACAGATACGCAGTATTTT.